The text below deals with one TCR beta chain. As yet, its antigen is unknown. TCRdb re-derived calls from the 5' RACE reads in MiXCR, one entry per CDR3 protein. The sample holds 450,000 to 550,000 distinct CDR3 sequences; 20% to 25% are singletons and the top ten take about a sixth. This entry comes from a study of T cells after yellow fever vaccination. Germline V gives CDR1 MGHRA, CDR2 YSYEKL. Trimming stripped 0 bases from V and 2 bases from J, with 22 bases between. This CDR3 has 20 amino acids. General study findings and limits: Booster sampling recovered most clones from primary vaccination (roughly 97% CD4, over 75% CD8).

The sample here was PBMCs, taken approximately 22 days after the first yellow fever vaccination. This receptor was taken from a man aged 18 to 35 who received the YFV17D yellow fever vaccine. The J gene is TRBJ2-2, the V gene TRBV4-1; perhaps TRBD1 as D (6 bases). CDR3 in DNA: TGCGCCAGCAGCCAAGATATCCGAACAGGGAACCGAATCAACACCGGGGAGCTGTTTTTT. Translating it yields CASSQDIRTGNRINTGELFF.